The 11 T cell receptor beta chains given below trace back to one sample, sequenced in a study of blood T cell repertoires in COVID-19. Profiled with immunoSEQ multiplex PCR; TCRdb holds only in-frame clones, not every one. The sample contains approximately 220,000 clones, 84% of which appear only once. The material sequenced was peripheral blood. Receptors originate from a woman between 55 and 75 years old who had recovered from COVID-19.

The chain joins TRBV14 to TRBJ2-5; D is uncertain. CDR1 and CDR2 (germline): SGHDN, FVKESK. V lost 0 bases and J lost 5, with 13 bases in between. The CDR3 length is 15 residues. This chain's CDR3 is CASSQEEAWRETQYF. The CDR3 DNA follows: TGTGCCAGCAGCCAAGAAGAGGCTTGGCGCGAGACCCAGTACTTC.

The V gene is TRBV28, the J gene TRBJ1-2; 7 bases fit TRBD1. The junction had 4 bases not matched to a gene; V was cut back by 2 bases and J by 4 bases. The CDR3 length is 14 residues. Germline V gene sequence: CDR1 MDHEN, CDR2 SYDVKM. The CDR3 DNA reads TGTGCCAGCAGTTTACTGGGACAGTCCTATGGCTACACCTTC. This codes for CASSLLGQSYGYTF.

The rearrangement links TRBV5-1 to TRBJ1-2; 8 bases map to TRBD1. The CDR3 is 15 amino acids. With V trimmed by 4 bases and J by 2 bases, 7 bases remained unmatched. Germline lookup yields CDR1 SGHRS and CDR2 YFSETQ. The CDR3 is CASSGGQGWNYGYTF. For the CDR3, the DNA is TGCGCCAGCAGCGGAGGACAGGGTTGGAACTATGGCTACACCTTC.

The V and J genes are TRBV7-6 and TRBJ2-7, with 9 bases identical to TRBD1. Per germline, CDR1 SGHVS and CDR2 FNYEAQ. V lost 1 base, J lost 5 bases, and 6 bases stayed unmatched. The CDR3 consists of 15 residues. The CDR3 protein is CASSLGGQGGHEQYF. CDR3 nucleotide sequence: TGTGCCAGCAGCTTAGGGGGACAGGGTGGCCACGAGCAGTACTTC.

The chain combines TRBV9 with TRBJ1-1, with D maybe TRBD1 (5 bases). The CDR3 loop spans 12 amino acids. V lost 0 bases and J 9 bases, leaving 9 bases between the germline ends. Germline CDR1 is SGDLS and CDR2 is YYNGEE. In nucleotides, the CDR3 is TGTGCCAGCAGCGTAGGTGACAGTAAAGCTTTCTTT. Translated, it gives CASSVGDSKAFF.

This clone came up a few times. The chain is built from TRBV9 and TRBJ1-4; D is unclear. From germline, CDR1 is SGDLS and CDR2 YYNGEE. The CDR3 loop spans 16 amino acids. V was pared by 0 bases and J by 7 bases, with 16 bases between. CDR3 DNA: TGTGCCAGCAGCGTAGGAAGCAGGTCGGGAGGTGAAAAACTGTTTTTT. It encodes CASSVGSRSGGEKLFF.

The chain uses TRBV6-6 and TRBJ2-7; 11 nucleotides agree with TRBD1. Germline V CDR1 and CDR2: MNHNY, SVGAGI (reference sequence). The CDR3 runs to 14 residues. Germline trimming cut 6 bases from V and 5 bases from J; bases unmatched to any gene: 6. CDR3 coding DNA: TGTGCCAGCAGGCCCGGGACAGGGGGAGACGAGCAGTACTTC. Translation: CASRPGTGGDEQYF.

This clone was seen just once. J is TRBJ1-2 and V is TRBV7-6; 7 bases agree with TRBD1. The germline gives CDR1 SGHVS, CDR2 FNYEAQ. The CDR3 is 18 residues long. V dropped 4 bases and J dropped 0; count of bases not matched to a gene: 14. The CDR3 DNA sequence: TGTGCCAGCAGCTCCTACCCGGCGGGGACAGCAACTAACTATGGCTACACCTTC. Translating gives CASSSYPAGTATNYGYTF.

The chain has TRBV19 and TRBJ1-2, with 8 bases lining up with TRBD1. The germline CDR1 and CDR2 sequences are LNHDA and SQIVND (reference sequence). There are 15 residues in the CDR3. V was clipped by 9 bases and J by 2 bases; unmatched bases: 11. CDR3 nucleotide sequence: TGTGCCAGCAGACCCACAGGACAGGGAAACTATGGCTACACCTTC. It is translated as CASRPTGQGNYGYTF.

V gene TRBV28 combines with J gene TRBJ1-5, with a weak D call TRBD1 (5 bases). CDR1 is MDHEN and CDR2 is SYDVKM in the germline V gene. V was clipped by 4 bases and J by 2 bases, with 12 bases between them. CDR3 length: 15 residues. The CDR3 region has the DNA TGTGCCAGCAGTTCCCAGGGCTCGGGCAATCAGCCCCAGCATTTT. Translating it yields CASSSQGSGNQPQHF.

In this sample, this clone turned up many times. As DNA, the CDR3 is TGTGCCAGCTCACCAAGTAGCAGGGAATACTATGGCTACACCTTC. As protein: CASSPSSREYYGYTF. This chain connects TRBV18 to TRBJ1-2; D possibly corresponds to TRBD1 (5 bases). This CDR3 comprises 15 residues. Trimming took 2 bases from V and 3 from J, leaving 13 bases between them. Germline V CDR1 and CDR2: KGHSH, LQKENI.